The 14 T cell receptor beta chains below all came from one sample that was sequenced in a study of T cells after yellow fever vaccination. In TCRdb, the 5' RACE reads were re-called with MiXCR into one record per CDR3 protein. This sample has hundreds of thousands of distinct CDR3 sequences, with around a tenth found just once. The source was PBMCs, collected on the day of the first yellow fever vaccination. The receptors were sampled from a man younger than 35 who received the YFV17D yellow fever vaccine.

The J gene is TRBJ2-3, the V gene TRBV24-1, with 9 bases that match TRBD1. The CDR3 runs 15 residues. Germline V gene data show CDR1 as KGHDR and CDR2 as SFDVKD. J was trimmed by 3 bases and V by 6 bases; bases with no gene match: 6. Here the CDR3 DNA reads TGTGCCACCAGTTTCGGACAGGGGAGGACAGATACGCAGTATTTT. Translation: CATSFGQGRTDTQYF.

The chain employs TRBV15 and TRBJ2-5; unclear D gene. The germline V gene encodes CDR1 LNHNV and CDR2 YYDKDF (reference sequence). The V end lost 0 bases, the J end lost 5 bases, and 7 bases lay between the germline ends. The CDR3 is 13 amino acids. The CDR3 DNA sequence: TGTGCCACCAGCAGAGATCGTTTGGAGACCCAGTACTTC. Translated: CATSRDRLETQYF.

The chain links TRBV6-2 or TRBV6-3 to TRBJ2-6; 9 bases fit TRBD1. Looked up from germline, CDR1 is MNHEY and CDR2 is SVGEGT. J lost 4 bases, V lost 7 bases, and 5 bases had no gene match. The CDR3 has 15 residues. CDR3 DNA: TGTGCCAGCAACACAGGGGGCGCCGGGGCCAACGTCCTGACTTTC. Translated, it gives CASNTGGAGANVLTF.

This clonotype was observed a handful of times. This chain uses TRBV4-2 with TRBJ2-1; 11 nucleotides match TRBD2. The CDR3 covers 19 residues. Unmatched junction bases numbered 12, after V lost 5 bases and J lost 0 bases. The germline V gene has CDR1 LGHNA and CDR2 YNFKEQ. The CDR3: CASSAYSGGVSSSYNEQFF. In nucleotides, the CDR3 is TGTGCCAGCAGCGCTTATAGCGGGGGGGTCTCGAGCTCCTACAATGAGCAGTTCTTC.

This clonotype was detected many times. The rearrangement joins TRBV20-1 to TRBJ2-2, with D unclear. The CDR3 spans 14 residues. CDR1 is DFQATT, CDR2 SNEGSKA, per germline (reference sequence). Trimming cost V 6 bases and J 0 bases, with 11 bases left between them. The CDR3 DNA reads as TGCAGTGCCCCATTGGCAGCGAACACCGGGGAGCTGTTTTTT. Amino acid sequence: CSAPLAANTGELFF.

This clonotype was seen a few times. The rearrangement uses TRBV19 and TRBJ1-5; D is unresolved. The V end was cut by 6 bases, the J end by 4 bases, with 7 bases between. The CDR3 runs to 12 residues. Germline values: CDR1 LNHDA, CDR2 SQIVND (reference sequence). The CDR3 nucleotides read TGTGCCAGTAGGAGTGGGAATCAGCCCCAGCATTTT. Translated: CASRSGNQPQHF.

This clonotype was counted between two and nine times. The V call is TRBV7-8, the J call TRBJ2-3; 12 positions agree with TRBD2. The CDR3 has 16 amino acids. From germline, CDR1 is SGHVS and CDR2 FQNEAQ. Trimming cost V 5 bases and J 1 base; bases outside gene matches: 4. CDR3 in DNA: TGTGCCAGCAGCACCGCTAGCGGGGGGGGCACAGATACGCAGTATTTT. As protein: CASSTASGGGTDTQYF.

The V and J genes are TRBV4-3 and TRBJ2-1, with 12 nucleotides matching TRBD1. The ends lost 4 bases at V and 6 bases at J; junction bases unmatched: 4. The CDR3 is made up of 15 amino acids. Germline V gene data show CDR1 as LGHNA and CDR2 as YSLEER. CDR3 nucleotides: TGCGCCAGCAGCCCCGGGACAGGGGGCTTCAATGAGCAGTTCTTC. Residues: CASSPGTGGFNEQFF.

This clonotype was detected only a few times. V is TRBV4-3 and J is TRBJ1-1, with 7 bases matching TRBD1. The trim removed 0 bases at V and 11 bases at J, leaving 12 bases unmatched. The germline CDR1 and CDR2 sequences are LGHNA and YSLEER. The CDR3 is 15 amino acids. The CDR3 loop reads CASSQDPLGRGWAFF. The CDR3 DNA is TGCGCCAGCAGCCAAGACCCCCTCGGCAGGGGGTGGGCTTTCTTT.

The rearrangement links TRBV6-2 or TRBV6-3 to TRBJ1-4; possible D gene TRBD1, 6 bases. Looked up from germline, CDR1 is MNHEY and CDR2 is SVGEGT. The CDR3 loop spans 12 amino acids. V lost 8 bases and J 8 bases, leaving 12 bases between the germline ends. CDR3 in amino acids: CASGGGDEKLFF. CDR3 in DNA: TGTGCCAGCGGCGGGGGCGACGAAAAACTGTTTTTT.

This clonotype was found a few times. V gene TRBV7-8 combines with J gene TRBJ1-1; tentative D call: TRBD1 (5 bases). V gave up 4 bases and J gave up 3 bases, with 15 bases separating them. Looked up from germline, CDR1 is SGHVS and CDR2 is FQNEAQ. This CDR3 contains 15 residues. The CDR3 region has the DNA TGTGCCAGCAGCTCCCCACAGGTACCGTACACTGAAGCTTTCTTT. This gives the protein CASSSPQVPYTEAFF.

The chain recombines TRBV4-3 with TRBJ2-3; D gene uncertain. The CDR3 is 16 residues long. Germline-derived CDR1 and CDR2 are LGHNA and YSLEER. The germline V and J ends were trimmed by 0 bases and 2 bases, with 12 bases remaining between them. This CDR3 reads CASSQDLGGNTDTQYF. CDR3 in DNA: TGCGCCAGCAGCCAAGATCTGGGCGGTAACACAGATACGCAGTATTTT.

This clonotype was observed a single time. The CDR3, as DNA: TGTGCCAGCAGCCCAAGACAGGGAGCTGCAACTAATGAAAAACTGTTTTTT. This codes for CASSPRQGAATNEKLFF. The rearrangement links TRBV7-2 to TRBJ1-4; 7 bases match TRBD1. Per germline, CDR1 SGHTA and CDR2 FQGNSA. Trimming at V came to 5 bases and at J to 0 bases, leaving 9 bases not matched to a gene. The CDR3 runs to 17 residues. The entire variable domain, with the rest obtained from reference TRBV7-2 and TRBJ1-4, is as follows: GAGVSQSPSNKVTEKGKDVELRCDPISGHTALYWYRQSLGQGLEFLIYFQGNSAPDKSGLPSDRFSAERTGGSVSTLTIQRTQQEDSAVYLCASSPRQGAATNEKLFFGSGTQLSVL.

This clonotype appeared a few times. J is TRBJ2-3 and V is TRBV15; D gene ambiguous. CDR3 length: 17 amino acids. Germline V CDR1 and CDR2: LNHNV, YYDKDF (reference sequence). The V end was cut by 0 bases, the J end by 3 bases, with 16 bases between. This CDR3 is CATSRDPGPPPTDTQYF. CDR3 coding DNA: TGTGCCACCAGCAGAGATCCGGGCCCCCCCCCTACAGATACGCAGTATTTT. Filled out from reference TRBV15 and TRBJ2-3, the complete variable domain reads DAMVIQNPRYQVTQFGKPVTLSCSQTLNHNVMYWYQQKSSQAPKLLFHYYDKDFNNEADTPDNFQSRRPNTSFCFLDIRSPGLGDTAMYLCATSRDPGPPPTDTQYFGPGTRLTVL.